Each of the 10 T cell receptor beta chains below was sequenced from the same sample in a study of cytomegalovirus exposure and HLA in healthy donors. Vbeta (60) and Jbeta (13) primers were used in the PCR. Profiling relied on immunoSEQ multiplex PCR, and the TCRdb table lists in-frame clones only, not all of them. This sample has some 170,000 clones, with roughly 8.7% found just once. The material sequenced was PBMCs. The receptors stem from a woman in her twenties or thirties in good health and CMV-seropositive.

The rearrangement uses TRBV27 and TRBJ2-5; unclear D gene. The better agreement between TRBJ2-7 and the DNA end casts doubt on the J call. This CDR3 has 14 residues. The V gene's germline CDR1 is MNHEY and CDR2 SMNVEV (reference sequence). CDR3 in amino acids: CASSLEGKDYEQYF. In DNA, the CDR3 is TGTGCCAGCAGTTTGGAAGGGAAAGACTACGAGCAGTACTTC.

This clone was observed a few times. V usage is TRBV9 and J usage is TRBJ2-1, with 7 bases identical to TRBD2. This CDR3 is 16 amino acids long. Germline values: CDR1 SGDLS, CDR2 YYNGEE. Losses at the gene ends were 0 bases for V and 4 bases for J; bases not matched to a gene: 7. CDR3 bases: TGTGCCAGCAGCGTAGCTAGGGACTACTTTTACAATGAGCAGTTCTTC. Translated: CASSVARDYFYNEQFF. Looking up the rest from reference TRBV9 and TRBJ2-1 gives the full variable domain: DSGVTQTPKHLITATGQRVTLRCSPRSGDLSVYWYQQSLDQGLQFLIQYYNGEERAKGNILERFSAQQFPDLHSELNLSSLELGDSALYFCASSVARDYFYNEQFFGPGTRLTVL.

This sequence joins TRBV30 and TRBJ2-1; 16 bases agree with TRBD2. The V and J ends lost 4 bases and 14 bases, in that order; junction bases with no gene match: 8. CDR1 and CDR2 from the germline V gene are GTSNPN and SVGIG (reference sequence). There are 14 residues in the CDR3. The CDR3, as DNA: TGTGCCTGGACCCCGGGACTAGCGGGAGGGAATAAGTTCTTC. Residues: CAWTPGLAGGNKFF.

This clone was detected only a few times. The J gene is TRBJ2-6, the V gene TRBV5-5; D perhaps matches TRBD1 (6 bases). Trimming took off 5 bases at V and 0 bases at J, with 12 bases between the two ends. The CDR3 has 16 residues. Germline loops: CDR1 SGHKS, CDR2 YYEKEE (reference sequence). The CDR3 region is CASRGDIYSGANVLTF. Here the CDR3 DNA reads TGTGCCAGCAGGGGGGACATTTACTCTGGGGCCAACGTCCTGACTTTC.

This clone was found a few times. The chain links TRBV7-2 to TRBJ1-2; 8 nucleotides align to TRBD1. The CDR3 loop spans 16 amino acids. Looked up from germline, CDR1 is SGHTA and CDR2 is FQGNSA. V dropped 5 bases and J dropped 5; count of bases not matched to a gene: 13. As DNA, the CDR3 is TGTGCCAGCAGCCTAGTCGACAGGGGCGATCGATATGGCTACACCTTC. This sequence encodes CASSLVDRGDRYGYTF.

The chain has TRBV6-1 and TRBJ2-3, with D perhaps TRBD2 (6 bases). The CDR3 is 10 amino acids. Trimming took off 11 bases at V and 5 bases at J, with 8 bases between the two ends. The germline gives CDR1 MNHNS, CDR2 SASEGT. CDR3 in amino acids: CAGGVDTQYF. CDR3 DNA: TGTGCCGGAGGGGTAGATACGCAGTATTTT.

The chain uses TRBV5-1 and TRBJ2-7; TRBD2 matches 11 bases. The V gene end was trimmed by 4 bases and the J gene end by 5 bases; junction bases not matched to a gene: 8. There are 15 residues in the CDR3. CDR1 and CDR2 from the germline V gene are SGHRS and YFSETQ. The CDR3 reads CASSIPTSGSDEQYF. Here the CDR3 DNA reads TGCGCCAGCAGCATCCCTACTAGCGGGAGTGACGAGCAGTACTTC. Variable domain in full (rest from reference TRBV5-1 and TRBJ2-7): KAGVTQTPRYLIKTRGQQVTLSCSPISGHRSVSWYQQTPGQGLQFLFEYFSETQRNKGNFPGRFSGRQFSNSRSEMNVSTLELGDSALYLCASSIPTSGSDEQYFGPGTRLTVT.

The chain recombines TRBV5-1 with TRBJ2-7; 11 bases line up with TRBD1. Looked up from germline, CDR1 is SGHRS and CDR2 is YFSETQ. This CDR3 is 15 amino acids long. After removal of 3 bases from V and 3 bases from J, the junction contained 5 bases not matched to a gene. The CDR3, as DNA: TGCGCCAGCAGCTACGGGACAGGGGGATACTACGAGCAGTACTTC. Translation gives CASSYGTGGYYEQYF. Together with reference TRBV5-1 and TRBJ2-7, the CDR3 gives the full variable domain: KAGVTQTPRYLIKTRGQQVTLSCSPISGHRSVSWYQQTPGQGLQFLFEYFSETQRNKGNFPGRFSGRQFSNSRSEMNVSTLELGDSALYLCASSYGTGGYYEQYFGPGTRLTVT.

This clone was recorded only once. This chain joins TRBV5-8 and TRBJ2-2; TRBD1 aligns across 7 bases. Germline-derived CDR1 and CDR2 are SGHTS and YDEGEE. Trimming cost V 0 bases and J 3 bases; bases outside gene matches: 14. The CDR3 covers 19 residues. The CDR3 nucleotides are TGTGCCAGCAGCTTGGTGGTAGAGCAGAGGGGGCATGACACCGGGGAGCTGTTTTTT. Its translation: CASSLVVEQRGHDTGELFF. Drawing the rest from reference TRBV5-8 and TRBJ2-2, the complete variable domain is EAGVTQSPTHLIKTRGQQATLRCSPISGHTSVYWYQQALGLGLQFLLWYDEGEERNRGNFPPRFSGRQFPNYSSELNVNALELEDSALYLCASSLVVEQRGHDTGELFFGEGSRLTVL.

The table lists this clone with a few counts. The same CDR3 also results from other DNA sequences found in this sample. The chain combines TRBV5-1 with TRBJ2-1; the D gene is possibly TRBD2 (6 bases). CDR1 and CDR2 (germline): SGHRS, YFSETQ. Trimming stripped 4 bases from V and 6 bases from J, with 17 bases between. The CDR3 spans 15 residues. CDR3 protein: CASSLLAGTFNEQFF. The CDR3 nucleotides read TGCGCCAGCAGCCTGCTCGCCGGGACTTTCAATGAGCAGTTCTTC.